This TCR beta chain was observed in a study of blood T cells in healthy people across ages. Overall study results and limits: The fall in TCR beta diversity per million T cells was roughly linear with age. Since the PBMCs were unsorted, naive and antigen-experienced cells could not be conclusively compared. Naive T cell percentage by flow cytometry tracked strongly with beta diversity.

This clonotype was detected a few times. Its matching antigen is unknown. The CDR3 has 15 residues. The J segment lost 1 base and the V segment lost 6 bases, leaving 6 bases of the junction unmatched. Per germline, CDR1 MNHEY and CDR2 SVGAGI. Through a sample-barcoded 5' primer and a J-beta primer mix, a second PCR was run for roughly 7 to 12 cycles. At least 2.5 million CDR3-containing paired-end reads were obtained per sample. TCRdb analysed the 5' RACE reads with MiXCR anew, one entry per CDR3 protein. The sample has 500,000 to 600,000 distinct CDR3 sequences; 25% to 30% are singletons. This receptor was obtained from a woman in her sixties or seventies in good health. The genes are TRBV6-5 and TRBJ1-5; TRBD1 aligns across 7 bases. The sample taken for sequencing was blood. CDR3 amino acids: CASRDRIASNQPQHF. The CDR3 DNA reads as TGTGCCAGCAGGGACAGGATAGCAAGCAATCAGCCCCAGCATTTT.